These T cell receptor beta chains were read from a single sample in a study of blood T cells in healthy people across ages. From the 5' RACE reads, TCRdb called clonotypes with MiXCR, one entry per CDR3 protein. The sample carries about 1,400,000 distinct CDR3 sequences, 55% to 75% recorded once. The sample comprised blood. These receptors all stem from a man between 18 and 29 years old in good health. The CDR3 runs from the conserved cysteine through the conserved F or W. Each record gives: D gene, J gene, V gene, clone size, CDR3 protein, CDR3 DNA. D genes are given only for firm matches. Clone size is stated in some rows and not others, as once, few, many or a class when expanded.

TRBD2,TRBJ2-5,TRBV20-1,.,CSARDPASGQYQETQYF,TGCAGTGCTAGAGATCCGGCTAGCGGTCAGTACCAAGAGACCCAGTACTTC
.,TRBJ2-1,TRBV7-2,.,CASSITRVVYF,TGTGCCAGCAGCATAACGCGGGTCGTGTATTTC
.,TRBJ2-3,TRBV6-6,.,CASSYAEEGTDTQYF,TGTGCCAGCAGTTACGCGGAGGAAGGCACAGATACGCAGTATTTT
.,TRBJ1-1,TRBV4-1,.,CASSQDAANTEAFF,TGCGCCAGCAGCCAAGATGCAGCGAACACTGAAGCTTTCTTT
TRBD2,TRBJ2-7,TRBV3-1,once,CASSQRLAGASSYEQYF,TGTGCCAGCAGCCAACGACTAGCGGGGGCCAGCTCCTACGAGCAGTACTTC
.,TRBJ2-1,TRBV3-1,.,CASSQVRSPYNEQFF,TGTGCCAGCAGCCAAGTTAGGTCCCCCTACAATGAGCAGTTCTTC
.,TRBJ2-5,TRBV5-1,.,CASMGRGVPTGGETQYF,TGCGCCAGCATGGGGCGGGGAGTACCTACCGGGGGAGAGACCCAGTACTTC
TRBD1,TRBJ2-7,TRBV4-1,.,CASSQVRGQGVEQYF,TGCGCCAGCAGCCAAGTTAGGGGACAGGGGGTCGAGCAGTACTTC
.,TRBJ1-2,TRBV6-2/TRBV6-3,.,CASSYSAQVGYTF,TGTGCCAGCAGTTACTCTGCCCAGGTCGGCTACACCTTC
.,TRBJ1-5,TRBV12-3/TRBV12-4,.,CASSFEVSSPQHF,TGTGCCAGCAGTTTTGAGGTTTCTAGTCCCCAGCATTTT
TRBD2,TRBJ2-3,TRBV7-7,.,CASGLRASGGTQYF,TGTGCCAGCGGCTTAAGGGCTAGCGGCGGAACGCAGTATTTT
.,TRBJ1-3,TRBV20-1,.,CSATIGNTIYF,TGCAGTGCTACTATAGGAAACACCATATATTTT
.,TRBJ1-2,TRBV20-1,.,CSARDQSWVLYGYTF,TGCAGTGCTAGAGATCAGAGTTGGGTACTCTATGGCTACACCTTC
TRBD1,TRBJ1-4,TRBV7-2,.,CASSATDRGLYEKLFF,TGTGCCAGCAGCGCGACGGACAGGGGGCTTTATGAAAAACTGTTTTTT